One and the same sample provided the 8 T cell receptor beta chains below, sequenced in a study of T cells after yellow fever vaccination. TCRdb ran MiXCR on the 5' RACE reads and lists one entry per CDR3 protein. The sample has 310,000 or so distinct CDR3 sequences; about 3.5% are singletons. The sequenced sample was PBMCs, obtained on the day of the yellow fever booster vaccination. The receptors stem from a young man who received the YFV17D yellow fever vaccine.

The V call is TRBV5-1, the J call TRBJ2-3; 8 bases fit TRBD2. The CDR3 is made up of 15 amino acids. Looked up from germline, CDR1 is SGHRS and CDR2 is YFSETQ. The junction had 2 bases not matched to a gene; V was cut back by 2 bases and J by 0 bases. DNA for the CDR3: TGCGCCAGCAGCTTTAGCGGGGTTAGCACAGATACGCAGTATTTT. Translation: CASSFSGVSTDTQYF. Drawing the rest from reference TRBV5-1 and TRBJ2-3, the complete variable domain is KAGVTQTPRYLIKTRGQQVTLSCSPISGHRSVSWYQQTPGQGLQFLFEYFSETQRNKGNFPGRFSGRQFSNSRSEMNVSTLELGDSALYLCASSFSGVSTDTQYFGPGTRLTVL.

The gene calls are TRBV7-9 and TRBJ2-5; D is undetermined. Deletions cut 1 base from V and 7 bases from J, with 10 bases between. CDR1 is SEHNR, CDR2 FQNEAQ, per germline (reference sequence). This CDR3 spans 13 amino acids. The CDR3 nucleotides are TGTGCCAGCAGCTTAGTCGGCGGACCGACCCAGTACTTC. Translated, it gives CASSLVGGPTQYF.

This clonotype has at least ten counts. Here the CDR3 reads CSVEVYTEAFF. The CDR3 nucleotides are TGCAGCGTTGAGGTGTACACTGAAGCTTTCTTT. The chain carries TRBV29-1 and TRBJ1-1; D gene unclear. The germline V gene has CDR1 SQVTM and CDR2 ANQGSEA. The CDR3 is 11 amino acids. V lost 3 bases and J lost 3, with 5 bases in between.

This clonotype was seen only a few times. The V and J genes are TRBV7-8 and TRBJ1-4; 11 positions agree with TRBD1. The V gene's germline CDR1 is SGHVS and CDR2 FQNEAQ. Trimming removed 5 bases from V and 8 bases from J; junction bases left unmatched: 13. This CDR3 comprises 17 residues. The CDR3 is CASSPSTRTGGTEKLFF. The CDR3, as DNA: TGTGCCAGCAGCCCCTCCACTCGGACAGGGGGCACCGAAAAACTGTTTTTT.

This clonotype was detected ten times or more. This sequence joins TRBV12-3 or TRBV12-4 and TRBJ1-2; 8 positions match TRBD1. The J segment lost 4 bases and the V segment lost 4 bases, leaving 5 bases of the junction unmatched. CDR3 length: 14 residues. The CDR3: CASSYGTGGYGYTF. The CDR3 nucleotides read TGTGCCAGCAGTTACGGGACAGGCGGCTATGGCTACACCTTC.

In this sample, this clonotype turned up a few times. This sequence joins TRBV12-3 or TRBV12-4 and TRBJ2-7; 12 bases are a match to TRBD2. V was pared by 5 bases and J by 2 bases, with 7 bases of the junction left unmatched. This CDR3 has 16 amino acids. The CDR3 nucleotides are TGTGCCAGCAGTCCTCTATCTAGCGGGGGGGCCTACGAGCAGTACTTC. Translating gives CASSPLSSGGAYEQYF.

This clonotype was found a few times. The chain couples TRBV12-3 or TRBV12-4 to TRBJ2-7; D could derive from TRBD1 or TRBD2 (5 bases each). The CDR3 runs to 15 residues. V lost 3 bases to trimming and J lost 6 bases, with 18 bases between them. CDR3 nucleotides: TGTGCCAGCAGTTTCACCGGGGACCCCCGGGCCGAGCAGTACTTC. It yields the protein CASSFTGDPRAEQYF.

This clonotype was recorded many times. This sequence joins TRBV6-6 and TRBJ2-7; no definite D call. Germline CDR1 reads MNHNY; CDR2 reads SVGAGI (reference sequence). V dropped 2 bases and J dropped 0 bases, with 8 bases sitting between them. There are 14 residues in the CDR3. The CDR3 loop is CASSYVRSSYEQYF. The CDR3 DNA reads as TGTGCCAGCAGTTACGTGCGGAGCTCCTACGAGCAGTACTTC.